A selection of T cell receptor beta chains follows, all from one sample in a study of blood T cell repertoires in COVID-19. The protocol was immunoSEQ multiplex PCR, while the TCRdb copy is restricted to in-frame clones and leaves out a portion. Found here are around 240,000 clones, 70% to 90% of them singletons; the top ten hold about 1%. Sequenced input: peripheral blood. The origin of the receptors is a man in his forties with acute or convalescent COVID-19. CDR3s include the opening cysteine and the closing phenylalanine or tryptophan. D genes are given only for firm matches. Size is omitted from some rows. Given values are once, few, many or a class for expanded clones.

TGTGCCAGCAGCGTAGAAGAAGGGGTGTACAGCAATCAGCCCCAGCATTTT	CASSVEEGVYSNQPQHF	-	TRBV9	TRBJ1-5	-
TGTGCCAGCAGTGCTACTCCCCTAGCGGGGGTCCATGAGCAGTTCTTC	CASSATPLAGVHEQFF	-	TRBV6-1	TRBJ2-1	TRBD2
TGTGCCAGCAGTGAAGTATTAGCGGGGGGGTACAATGAGCAGTTCTTC	CASSEVLAGGYNEQFF	-	TRBV6-1	TRBJ2-1	TRBD2
TGTGCCAGCGGTTCCAGGGGGCGATACACTGAAGCTTTCTTT	CASGSRGRYTEAFF	once	TRBV6-5	TRBJ1-1	TRBD1
TGTGCCAGCCGGGGGGGGGTAGTCGCTGAAGCTTTCTTT	CASRGGVVAEAFF	-	TRBV7-2	TRBJ1-1	-
TGTGCCAGCAGACTGGGGGGGAACTCTGGAAACACCATATATTTT	CASRLGGNSGNTIYF	-	TRBV7-6	TRBJ1-3	-
TGTGCCAGCAGGGGACTGGGACAGGGTGGGGGCTACACCTTC	CASRGLGQGGGYTF	-	TRBV5-5	TRBJ1-2	TRBD1
TGTGCCAGCAGCGAACCGGGACAGGCTTTCAATGAGCAGTTCTTC	CASSEPGQAFNEQFF	once	TRBV7-2	TRBJ2-1	TRBD1
TGCGCCAGCAGTGAGTCGGGGACAGATAACAATGAGCAGTTCTTC	CASSESGTDNNEQFF	-	TRBV10-1	TRBJ2-1	TRBD1
TGCGCCAGCAGTCCGACCATCGGGGGGCTCTACGAGCAGTACTTC	CASSPTIGGLYEQYF	-	TRBV5-1	TRBJ2-7	-
TGTGCCAGCAGTTATGAGGGTGGGGGCAGTTACGAGCAGTACTTC	CASSYEGGGSYEQYF	-	TRBV6-5	TRBJ2-7	-